This is a list of T cell receptor beta chains from one sample in a study of control samples from healthy donors and cancer patients. TCRdb keeps only in-frame clones here, not all; method: immunoSEQ multiplex PCR. Among tens of thousands of clones listed, approximately 89% were seen once. The sample consisted of blood. The receptors were sampled from a man in his forties or fifties in good health. Each CDR3 is given with its conserved first and last residue. The order of the fields is clone size, D gene, V gene, J gene, CDR3 DNA, CDR3 protein. The D gene is left open where the match is weak. A row's size may be missing; if present it is once, few, many or a size class.

.	.	TRBV19	TRBJ1-1	TGTGCCAGTAAAGCACCCGGGGATAACACTGAAGCTTTCTTT	CASKAPGDNTEAFF
.	.	TRBV15	TRBJ2-5	TGTGCCACCAGCCCTTTGGAGGGGGGGGGCGGAGAGACCCAGTACTTC	CATSPLEGGGGETQYF
.	.	TRBV18	TRBJ1-3	TGTGCCAGCTCACCACGGGGGCGCGAGCATGGAAACACCATATATTTT	CASSPRGREHGNTIYF
.	TRBD2	TRBV9	TRBJ2-6	TGTGCCAGCAGCGTAGTAGCGGGGCGCTCTGGGGCCAACGTCCTGACTTTC	CASSVVAGRSGANVLTF
.	TRBD1	TRBV14	TRBJ1-2	TGTGCCAGCAGCCAAGATCCAAGTCCCGGGACAGGGAGAGAACCCTATGGCTACACCTTC	CASSQDPSPGTGREPYGYTF
.	.	TRBV7-2	TRBJ1-6	TGTGCCAGCAACCAAGGGCTTAATAATTCACCCCTCCACTTT	CASNQGLNNSPLHF
.	.	TRBV7-3	TRBJ1-1	TGTGCCAGCAGCTTAGGCGGTTCTGAAGCTTTCTTT	CASSLGGSEAFF
.	TRBD1	TRBV18	TRBJ2-2	TGTGCCAGCTCTCGCCCGACAGGGGCGGGCACCGGGGAGCTGTTTTTT	CASSRPTGAGTGELFF
few	.	TRBV11-2	TRBJ1-1	TGTGCCAGCAGCTTAGGTGGGGATGACAGGATGAACACTGAAGCTTTCTTT	CASSLGGDDRMNTEAFF
.	.	TRBV15	TRBJ2-7	TGTGCCACCAGCAGAGGTGGACGGGGGTACGAGCAGTACTTC	CATSRGGRGYEQYF
.	.	TRBV2	TRBJ1-1	TGTGCCAGCAGTGAAGCAAGAAGCATGAACACTGAAGCTTTCTTT	CASSEARSMNTEAFF
.	.	TRBV3-1/TRBV3-2	TRBJ2-7	TGTGCCAGCAGCCAAGACCAGACCTCCTACGAGCAGTACTTC	CASSQDQTSYEQYF
.	.	TRBV29-1	TRBJ2-2	TGCAGCGTTGAAGATCGGGGAACCGGGGAGCTGTTTTTT	CSVEDRGTGELFF
.	TRBD2	TRBV7-3	TRBJ2-1	TGTGCCAGCAGCTTAATAGTTGGCGGGGGGGCCGACAATGAGCAGTTCTTC	CASSLIVGGGADNEQFF
.	.	TRBV25-1	TRBJ1-5	TGTGCCAGCAGTAAAACAGGGATGAATCAGCCCCAGCATTTT	CASSKTGMNQPQHF
.	TRBD1	TRBV7-9	TRBJ1-1	TGTGCCAGCAGCCCCTGGACAGGGGCGAACACTGAAGCTTTCTTT	CASSPWTGANTEAFF
.	TRBD2	TRBV13	TRBJ2-2	TGTGCCAGCAGCTTCGGGGGGGCGAACACCGGGGAGCTGTTTTTT	CASSFGGANTGELFF
.	TRBD1	TRBV12-5	TRBJ1-1	TGTGCTAGTGGTTGGGGGACAGGGGGGAACACTGAAGCTTTCTTT	CASGWGTGGNTEAFF
.	TRBD1	TRBV30	TRBJ2-5	TGTGCCCGCGGACAGGGTCGGGAGACCCAGTACTTC	CARGQGRETQYF
.	.	TRBV7-8	TRBJ1-6	TGTGCCAGCAGCTCACGACAGAAATTAAATTCACCCCTCCACTTT	CASSSRQKLNSPLHF
.	.	TRBV5-1	TRBJ2-2	TGCGCCAGCAGCTTGTCTCGGGGTGTAACCGGGGAGCTGTTTTTT	CASSLSRGVTGELFF
.	.	TRBV19	TRBJ2-3	TGTGCCAGTAGTATCATGGGGACCCACACAGATACGCAGTATTTT	CASSIMGTHTDTQYF
.	.	TRBV5-1	TRBJ2-3	TGCGCCAGCGCGGGTGGCACAGATACGCAGTATTTT	CASAGGTDTQYF
.	.	TRBV25-1	TRBJ1-2	TGTGCCAGCAGTGAATACAGTGATTATGGCTACACCTTC	CASSEYSDYGYTF
.	TRBD2	TRBV5-1	TRBJ2-5	TGCGCCAGCAGCTTGGAACTCCGGGGGGTTTTAAAAGAGACCCAGTACTTC	CASSLELRGVLKETQYF
.	.	TRBV10-1	TRBJ2-3	TGCGCCAGCAGTGAGATGGGGGGCCGGGGGCGGACGCAGTATTTT	CASSEMGGRGRTQYF
.	TRBD2	TRBV11-2	TRBJ2-3	TGTGCCAGCAGCTTAAGGAGCGGGGGGGACACAGATACGCAGTATTTT	CASSLRSGGDTDTQYF
.	TRBD1	TRBV6-5	TRBJ2-2	TGTGCCAGCAGTCCCGGGGACAGGCGCGTCGGGGAGCTGTTTTTT	CASSPGDRRVGELFF
once	TRBD2	TRBV29-1	TRBJ2-1	TGCAGCGTTGATAGCGGGGGGTTTCACAATGAGCAGTTCTTC	CSVDSGGFHNEQFF
.	TRBD2	TRBV7-7	TRBJ2-5	TGTGCTAGCAGCCCCGGACTAGCGGGCCAAGAGACCCAGTACTTC	CASSPGLAGQETQYF
.	.	TRBV7-9	TRBJ1-3	TGTGCCAGCAGGGACGAGGGCTTCGGAAACACCATATATTTT	CASRDEGFGNTIYF
.	.	TRBV7-8	TRBJ1-2	TGTGCCAGCAGCGCTACAGCCACAGGGTGGAACGGCTACACCTTC	CASSATATGWNGYTF
.	.	TRBV5-1	TRBJ2-3	TGCGCCAGCTCCCAGGCGGCCAGCACAGATACGCAGTATTTT	CASSQAASTDTQYF
once	.	TRBV4-2	TRBJ1-2	TGTGCCAGCAGCCAAGATCGGTGGGGGGGCTACACCTTC	CASSQDRWGGYTF
.	TRBD2	TRBV18	TRBJ2-5	TGTGCCAGCTCACCACAAAAACTAGCGGGGGACCAAGAGACCCAGTACTTC	CASSPQKLAGDQETQYF
.	.	TRBV29-1	TRBJ2-1	TGCAGCGTTCAAGGCGGGGCTCTCGGGAATGAGCAGTTCTTC	CSVQGGALGNEQFF